This T cell receptor beta chain was sequenced for a study of graft-versus-host responses after intestinal transplantation. Per germline, CDR1 SGHRS and CDR2 YFSETQ. Deletions cut 0 bases from V and 1 base from J, with 11 bases between. The length of the CDR3 is 16 residues. The protocol was immunoSEQ multiplex PCR, while the TCRdb copy is restricted to in-frame clones and leaves out a portion. The sample carries tens of thousands of clones, 94% recorded once. Note on this clone: Antigen unknown.

Sequencing was performed on unstimulated CD4+ T cells sorted from spleen or lymph node cells, taken before transplant. This TCR was recovered from a human donor who was the organ donor for an intestinal transplant. V and J are TRBV5-1 and TRBJ1-3; D uncertain. CDR3 amino acids: CASSLEPGVSGNTIYF. The CDR3 coding sequence is TGCGCCAGCAGCTTGGAACCGGGTGTATCTGGAAACACCATATATTTT. The full variable domain, completed using reference TRBV5-1 and TRBJ1-3, is KAGVTQTPRYLIKTRGQQVTLSCSPISGHRSVSWYQQTPGQGLQFLFEYFSETQRNKGNFPGRFSGRQFSNSRSEMNVSTLELGDSALYLCASSLEPGVSGNTIYFGEGSWLTVV.